This is a list of T cell receptor beta chains from one sample in a study of blood T cell repertoires in COVID-19. Assay used: immunoSEQ multiplex PCR; TCRdb lists only in-frame clones, some missing. The top ten hold around 3.3% of the sample, which has 87,000 or so clones, roughly 88% seen once. Material: peripheral blood. These receptors were collected from an elderly woman with COVID-19, enrolled during active disease. CDR3s include the opening cysteine and the closing phenylalanine or tryptophan. Fields, in order: J gene, clone size, D gene, V gene, CDR3 DNA, CDR3 protein. The D gene is left open where the match is weak. Not all rows give a size; the values are once, few, many and, for expanded clones, a class.

TRBJ1-2 - - TRBV29-1 TGCAGCGTTGGGCAGGGGAACTATGGCTACACCTTC CSVGQGNYGYTF
TRBJ2-1 - TRBD1 TRBV19 TGTGCCAGTAGTATGCGGACAGGGCTCTCCTACAATGAGCAGTTCTTC CASSMRTGLSYNEQFF
TRBJ2-7 - TRBD2 TRBV7-3 TGTGCCAGCAGCTTAATTGCGGGGGACGAGCAGTACTTC CASSLIAGDEQYF
TRBJ2-3 - - TRBV5-1 TGCGCCAGCAGCTTACTCACAGATACGCAGTATTTT CASSLLTDTQYF
TRBJ2-7 - TRBD1 TRBV9 TGTGCCAGCAGCAAAACAGGGGTCGAGCAGTACTTC CASSKTGVEQYF
TRBJ2-7 - - TRBV27 TGTGCCAGCAGTTTATCGGGCAGTTCCTACGAGCAGTACTTC CASSLSGSSYEQYF
TRBJ2-1 - - TRBV2 TGTGCCAGCAGTGAGGAAGAGGCCTCCTCCTACAATGAGCAGTTCTTC CASSEEEASSYNEQFF
TRBJ2-3 - - TRBV6-2/TRBV6-3 TGTGCCAGCAGTTACCCAGGGCCAGGGCCCACAGATACGCAGTATTTT CASSYPGPGPTDTQYF
TRBJ1-5 - - TRBV9 TGTGCCAGCAGCCGTACAGGGAGCAATCAGCCCCAGCATTTT CASSRTGSNQPQHF
TRBJ2-1 - TRBD1 TRBV5-1 TGCGCCAGCAGCTCAGACAGGGGAACCCTCTACAATGAGCAGTTCTTC CASSSDRGTLYNEQFF
TRBJ2-1 - - TRBV18 TGTGCCAGTGCGGAGTCGGACTACAATGAGCAGTTCTTC CASAESDYNEQFF
TRBJ2-3 - - TRBV7-2 TGTGCCAGCAGCTCGAGCAAAAATACGCAGTATTTT CASSSSKNTQYF
TRBJ2-3 once - TRBV9 TGTGCCAGCAGCACTAGACGGACGAGCACAGATACGCAGTATTTT CASSTRRTSTDTQYF
TRBJ2-5 - TRBD1 TRBV25-1 TGTGCCAGCAGACAGGGGGCGAGTGAGACCCAGTACTTC CASRQGASETQYF
TRBJ2-2 - TRBD1 TRBV5-6 TGTGCCAGCAGCTCGACAGGGGTCAGAGGGGAGCTGTTTTTT CASSSTGVRGELFF
TRBJ2-2 - - TRBV27 TGTGCCAGCAGCGGACTGACCCCCGGGGAGCTGTTTTTT CASSGLTPGELFF
TRBJ1-5 - - TRBV7-2 TGTGCCAGCAGCTCAAACGGTCGACAGTATAGCAATCAGCCCCAGCATTTT CASSSNGRQYSNQPQHF